These 32 T cell receptor beta chains came from one sample sequenced in a study of T-cell memory formation after mild COVID-19. TCRdb reanalysed the 5' RACE reads using MiXCR and keeps one entry per CDR3 protein. The sample lists under 650,000 distinct CDR3 sequences; more than 15% were seen once. Sequencing was performed on PBMCs or a T cell subset sorted from them (not recorded which). These receptors were taken from an adult woman who had mild COVID-19 (a few samples of this study predate the infection). Cell type and time point are not known.

Written as DNA, the CDR3 is TGCGCCAGCAGCTTGGAGTTCCAGGGGTTAAGCACAGATACGCAGTATTTT. It codes for CASSLEFQGLSTDTQYF. The chain combines TRBV5-1 with TRBJ2-3, with a possible D match to TRBD1 (6 bases). V was shortened by 0 bases and J by 0 bases, with 14 bases between the two germline ends. CDR1 SGHRS and CDR2 YFSETQ come from the germline V gene. This CDR3 is 17 amino acids long.

The chain is built from TRBV7-9 and TRBJ1-2, with TRBD1 identical over 7 bases. V was clipped by 1 base and J by 8 bases; unmatched bases: 7. The germline CDR1 and CDR2 sequences are SEHNR and FQNEAQ (reference sequence). The CDR3 is made up of 14 amino acids. DNA of the CDR3: TGTGCCAGCAGCTTAGAAGGGGGCCGTCTCGGCTACACCTTC. It codes for CASSLEGGRLGYTF.

This clonotype was seen only a few times. The chain couples TRBV30 to TRBJ2-5; the D gene is possibly TRBD2 (5 bases). The CDR3 length is 12 residues. Per the germline V gene, CDR1 is GTSNPN and CDR2 is SVGIG (reference sequence). V lost 3 bases and J 6 bases, leaving 11 bases between the germline ends. The CDR3 protein is CAWSGIRKTQYF. Written as DNA, the CDR3 is TGTGCCTGGAGCGGGATCCGGAAGACCCAGTACTTC. The full variable domain, completed using reference TRBV30 and TRBJ2-5, is SQTIHQWPATLVQPVGSPLSLECTVEGTSNPNLYWYRQAAGRGLQLLFYSVGIGQISSEVPQNLSASRPQDRQFILSSKKLLLSDSGFYLCAWSGIRKTQYFGPGTRLLVL.

This clonotype was seen at least ten times. The rearrangement joins TRBV30 to TRBJ2-3, with D maybe TRBD2 (5 bases). Germline V lookup: CDR1 GTSNPN, CDR2 SVGIG (reference sequence). This CDR3 contains 15 residues. V lost 0 bases, J lost 1 base, and 11 bases lay in between. The CDR3 bases are TGTGCCTGGAGTGTTCGAGTTAGCGGCACAGATACGCAGTATTTT. Its translation is CAWSVRVSGTDTQYF.

This clonotype was counted only a few times. V gene TRBV12-3 or TRBV12-4 combines with J gene TRBJ2-5; the D is unclear. Trimming removed 6 bases at V and 7 bases at J, with 12 bases between. This CDR3 region has 12 residues. The chain's CDR3 is CASSSGIRTQYF. The CDR3 nucleotides are TGTGCCAGCAGCTCTGGAATCCGGACCCAGTACTTC.

CDR3 region: CASSLSRGDTQYF. CDR3 coding DNA: TGTGCCAGCTCCCTCAGCAGGGGCGATACGCAGTATTTT. The chain links TRBV18 to TRBJ2-3; D is possibly TRBD1 (6 bases). The germline CDR1 and CDR2 sequences are KGHSH and LQKENI. V lost 6 bases to trimming and J lost 6 bases, with 13 bases between them. There are 13 residues in the CDR3.

There are a few counts of this clonotype. V and J are TRBV6-6 and TRBJ1-2, with 12 bases that match TRBD1. The CDR3 loop spans 17 amino acids. J was trimmed by 8 bases and V by 0 bases; bases with no gene match: 10. Germline V gene lookup returns CDR1 MNHNY and CDR2 SVGAGI (reference sequence). CDR3 amino acids: CASSYSIMGQGATGYTF. In DNA, the CDR3 is TGTGCCAGCAGTTACTCGATAATGGGACAGGGGGCGACCGGCTACACCTTC.

This clonotype has only a few counts. This chain joins TRBV12-3 or TRBV12-4 and TRBJ1-5; a weak D match, TRBD1 (5 bases). Trimming removed 2 bases at V and 4 bases at J, with 15 bases between. This CDR3 is built from 16 residues. The DNA of the CDR3 is TGTGCCAGCAGTTTAAAGGTGGCGGGGGGAAATCAGCCCCAGCATTTT. Residues: CASSLKVAGGNQPQHF.

The chain is built from TRBV7-8 and TRBJ2-2; no reliable D call. Trimming removed 5 bases from V and 10 bases from J, with 20 bases in between. Germline assignment: CDR1 SGHVS and CDR2 FQNEAQ. The CDR3 is 15 amino acids. CDR3 nucleotides: TGTGCCAGCAGCCCAATTGGACCGCGTCACGCGGAGCTGTTTTTT. Residues: CASSPIGPRHAELFF.

There are a few counts of this clonotype. The rearrangement uses TRBV12-3 or TRBV12-4 and TRBJ2-5, with D tentatively TRBD1 (6 bases). V was cut by 8 bases and J by 5 bases, with 15 bases left in between. CDR3 length equals 13 residues. CDR3 sequence: CASGKSGVETQYF. The CDR3, as DNA: TGTGCCAGCGGCAAGTCAGGGGTGGAGACCCAGTACTTC.

This clonotype came up a few times. The chain is built from TRBV20-1 and TRBJ1-4; 8 nucleotides align to TRBD1. The ends lost 5 bases at V and 2 bases at J; junction bases unmatched: 10. CDR1 DFQATT and CDR2 SNEGSKA come from the germline V gene (reference sequence). CDR3 length: 16 amino acids. CDR3 protein: CSAHRYQGATNEKLFF. In DNA, the CDR3 is TGCAGTGCTCATAGATATCAGGGGGCTACTAATGAAAAACTGTTTTTT.

Ten or more counts support this clonotype. The rearrangement uses TRBV12-3 or TRBV12-4 and TRBJ1-5; D remains unclear. Trimming stripped 1 base from V and 5 bases from J, with 15 bases between. The length of the CDR3 is 16 residues. The CDR3 loop is CASSLGVGVIDQPQHF. The DNA of the CDR3 is TGTGCCAGCAGTTTAGGGGTCGGGGTTATCGATCAGCCCCAGCATTTT.

This chain joins TRBV4-3 and TRBJ2-6; D is possibly TRBD1 or TRBD2 (5 bases each). V lost 5 bases and J 4 bases, leaving 18 bases between the germline ends. Germline CDR1 reads LGHNA; CDR2 reads YSLEER. The CDR3 length is 17 residues. The CDR3 DNA reads as TGCGCCAGCAGCTACCAAACTTCAGGGACCGGGGCCAACGTCCTGACTTTC. Residues: CASSYQTSGTGANVLTF.

The sample holds a few counts of this clonotype. This chain uses TRBV3-1 with TRBJ1-1, with D perhaps matching TRBD1 (6 bases). The CDR3 spans 14 residues. Between the trimmed V and J ends, which lost 6 bases and 3 bases, there was a span of 14 bases. Germline V lookup: CDR1 LGHDT, CDR2 YNNKEL (reference sequence). The CDR3 nucleotides read TGTGCCAGCAGACATACAGGGAGGGACACTGAAGCTTTCTTT. Amino acid sequence: CASRHTGRDTEAFF.

This clonotype was found many times. The chain is built from TRBV4-3 and TRBJ2-7; the match to TRBD1 covers 7 bases. The V gene end was trimmed by 4 bases and the J gene end by 3 bases; junction bases not matched to a gene: 12. Per the germline V gene, CDR1 is LGHNA and CDR2 is YSLEER. The CDR3 consists of 16 residues. The CDR3 here is CASSPQGTQVIYEQYF. The DNA for the CDR3 is TGCGCCAGCAGCCCACAGGGGACCCAGGTTATCTACGAGCAGTACTTC.

A few counts support this clonotype. This sequence joins TRBV24-1 and TRBJ2-3; D not certain. The length of the CDR3 is 13 residues. Per germline, CDR1 KGHDR and CDR2 SFDVKD. V was cut by 9 bases and J by 2 bases, with 11 bases left in between. Written as DNA, the CDR3 is TGTGCCACCGGTCGACCCAACACAGATACGCAGTATTTT. Amino acid sequence: CATGRPNTDTQYF.

This chain uses TRBV27 with TRBJ2-1; TRBD1 matches 7 bases. The CDR3 covers 14 residues. V lost 0 bases to trimming and J lost 15 bases; unmatched junction nucleotides: 11. The germline CDR1 and CDR2 sequences are MNHEY and SMNVEV (reference sequence). The chain's CDR3 is CASSLSFPTGDAFF. As DNA, the CDR3 is TGTGCCAGCAGTTTATCGTTCCCTACAGGGGACGCGTTCTTC.

This clonotype showed up just a few times. The chain has TRBV7-9 and TRBJ1-1; D is undetermined. V lost 8 bases and J lost 9, with 13 bases in between. Germline CDR1 is SEHNR and CDR2 is FQNEAQ (reference sequence). The CDR3 totals 11 residues. The CDR3 nucleotides are TGTGCCAGCGGGAATGAGATCAAAGCTTTCTTT. It encodes CASGNEIKAFF.

The J gene is TRBJ1-2, the V gene TRBV5-1, with TRBD1 matching 8 bases. V trimming: 0 bases; J trimming: 11 bases; junction bases outside the gene matches: 3. CDR1 and CDR2 (germline): SGHRS, YFSETQ. The CDR3 consists of 12 residues. The DNA of the CDR3 is TGCGCCAGCAGCTTGGGGCAGGGGGCATACACCTTC. Protein product: CASSLGQGAYTF.

This clonotype showed up many times. V usage is TRBV7-8 and J usage is TRBJ1-1, with a possible D match to TRBD1 (6 bases). This CDR3 spans 13 amino acids. CDR1 and CDR2 from the germline V gene are SGHVS and FQNEAQ. Trimming took off 6 bases at V and 4 bases at J, with 12 bases between the two ends. This chain's CDR3 is CASRTGGATEAFF. For the CDR3, the DNA is TGTGCCAGCAGGACGGGGGGGGCCACTGAAGCTTTCTTT.

This clonotype has more than one count but fewer than ten. The rearrangement links TRBV12-3 or TRBV12-4 to TRBJ2-7; D assignment may be TRBD1 or TRBD2 (5 bases each). V lost 4 bases and J 3 bases, leaving 13 bases between the germline ends. The CDR3 covers 14 residues. This chain's CDR3 is CASSYWDRSYEQYF. CDR3 nucleotide sequence: TGTGCCAGCAGTTATTGGGACCGAAGCTACGAGCAGTACTTC.

This clonotype was detected only a few times. The rearrangement joins TRBV5-1 to TRBJ2-7; 9 nucleotides agree with TRBD1. In germline, CDR1 is SGHRS, CDR2 YFSETQ. The CDR3 totals 17 residues. The V and J ends lost 4 bases and 4 bases, in that order; junction bases with no gene match: 15. The CDR3 spells CASSRQRTDRGGYEQYF. Here the CDR3 DNA reads TGCGCCAGCAGCCGGCAACGGACGGACAGGGGCGGGTACGAGCAGTACTTC.

This clonotype has more than one count but fewer than ten. The J gene is TRBJ1-2, the V gene TRBV4-3; 8 positions agree with TRBD1. The CDR3 is 16 amino acids. In germline, CDR1 is LGHNA, CDR2 YSLEER. The junction had 9 bases not matched to a gene; V was cut back by 0 bases and J by 6 bases. The CDR3: CASSQEHQGAHDGYTF. The CDR3 DNA sequence: TGCGCCAGCAGCCAAGAGCATCAGGGGGCTCATGATGGCTACACCTTC.

V and J are TRBV24-1 and TRBJ2-1; 11 nucleotides align to TRBD2. CDR1 is KGHDR and CDR2 is SFDVKD in the germline V gene. V lost 2 bases and J lost 4; bases outside the gene matches: 6. The CDR3 extends over 17 amino acids. The CDR3 bases are TGTGCCACCAGTGATTCCAGACTAGCGGGATCGTACAATGAGCAGTTCTTC. Encoded protein: CATSDSRLAGSYNEQFF.

This chain uses TRBV9 with TRBJ2-2, with D perhaps matching TRBD1 or TRBD2 (5 bases each). The ends were cut back, 5 bases at V and 3 bases at J, with 11 bases in the middle. Germline lookup yields CDR1 SGDLS and CDR2 YYNGEE. The CDR3 runs 14 residues. The CDR3 nucleotides read TGTGCCAGCAGAGGGGACGCCTACACCGGGGAGCTGTTTTTT. Translated: CASRGDAYTGELFF.

V and J are TRBV11-3 and TRBJ2-1; perhaps TRBD1 as D (6 bases). CDR1 SGHNT and CDR2 YENEEA come from the germline V gene. V lost 0 bases, J lost 6 bases, and 9 bases lay in between. This CDR3 has 14 amino acids. Written as DNA, the CDR3 is TGTGCCAGCAGCTTAGAGCAGGGGTTCAATGAGCAGTTCTTC. Its protein product is CASSLEQGFNEQFF.

This clonotype was counted at least ten times. This sequence joins TRBV28 and TRBJ2-3; D unresolved. V lost 6 bases, J lost 5 bases, and 6 bases lay in between. Germline-derived CDR1 and CDR2 are MDHEN and SYDVKM. This CDR3 comprises 11 residues. In DNA form, the CDR3 reads TGTGCCAGCAGGTTAGGAGATACGCAGTATTTT. This encodes CASRLGDTQYF.

The CDR3 region is CASSLTRDGYTF. The CDR3 DNA is TGTGCCAGCAGTTTAACCAGGGATGGCTACACCTTC. The chain carries TRBV12-3 or TRBV12-4 and TRBJ1-2, with D possibly TRBD1 on 5 matching bases. The CDR3 spans 12 residues. Trimming stripped 2 bases from V and 6 bases from J, with 7 bases between.

The chain combines TRBV4-1 with TRBJ1-3; D gene uncertain. The germline CDR1 and CDR2 sequences are MGHRA and YSYEKL. This CDR3 has 15 residues. Trimming took off 4 bases at V and 4 bases at J, with 14 bases between the two ends. In DNA, the CDR3 is TGCGCCAGCAGCCCAAGTGGTGCTGAGGGAAACACCATATATTTT. It translates to CASSPSGAEGNTIYF.

This clonotype was found many times. The CDR3 region is CASSPGVGHGAYEQYF. The CDR3, as DNA: TGTGCCAGCTCACCAGGGGTAGGACATGGCGCCTACGAGCAGTACTTC. J is TRBJ2-7 and V is TRBV18; D possibly corresponds to TRBD1 (5 bases). The CDR3 consists of 16 residues. Trimming took off 2 bases at V and 2 bases at J, with 16 bases between the two ends. Germline CDR1 and CDR2: KGHSH and LQKENI.

The V and J genes are TRBV24-1 and TRBJ2-2, with D perhaps being TRBD1 or TRBD2 (5 bases each). The CDR3 sequence is 16 residues long. CDR1 KGHDR and CDR2 SFDVKD come from the germline V gene. V gave up 5 bases and J gave up 6 bases, with 18 bases separating them. The CDR3 sequence is CATSVGGQGHSGELFF. As DNA, the CDR3 is TGTGCCACCAGTGTTGGAGGCCAGGGCCATTCCGGGGAGCTGTTTTTT.

This clonotype was counted at least ten times. The chain is built from TRBV27 and TRBJ2-2; a weak D match, TRBD2 (7 bases). The CDR3 totals 17 residues. V lost 7 bases and J lost 7, with 25 bases in between. The germline V gene encodes CDR1 MNHEY and CDR2 SMNVEV (reference sequence). The CDR3 DNA follows: TGTGCCAGCACTTCCCCAGGAGGGGGGGGCTTCGTCGGGGAGCTGTTTTTT. Translation gives CASTSPGGGGFVGELFF.